This TCR beta chain is drawn from a study of CD8+ T cells in alopecia areata. Study in general: People stayed on tofacitinib for 6 to 18 months, then stopped the drug for 6 months.

Study conclusions and caveats: Only one nonresponder was present, which leaves the link between baseline CD8+ expansion and response uncertain.

It was cDNA, reverse transcribed from extracted RNA, that served as the sequencing template. The table came from immunoSEQ multiplex PCR; TCRdb's copy has only in-frame clones and leaves some out. The table records fewer than 250,000 clones, 45% to 65% of them present only once. As to treatment: oral pan-JAK inhibitor, 5-10 mg twice daily. Punch biopsies of lesional scalp, plus peripheral blood, were taken from alopecia areata patients. On this clone itself: Antigen: not known.

The starting material was CD4+ T cells sorted from blood, obtained at week 4, from a patient treated with tofacitinib. This receptor was identified in a human donor with alopecia areata.

CDR3 nucleotides: TGTGCCAGCAGTACTAGCGGGGCTTACGAGCAGTACTTC. This encodes CASSTSGAYEQYF. V gene TRBV27 combines with J gene TRBJ2-7; 10 nucleotides line up with TRBD2. The CDR3 runs to 13 residues. CDR1 MNHEY and CDR2 SMNVEV come from the germline V gene (reference sequence). The ends lost 5 bases at V and 4 bases at J; junction bases unmatched: 2.